These 3 T cell receptor beta chains were sequenced from one sample in a study of blood T cell repertoires in COVID-19. Libraries were prepared by immunoSEQ multiplex PCR; TCRdb keeps only in-frame clonotypes and omits some of them. The sample includes 230,000 or so clones, roughly four fifths seen only once; the top ten take approximately 3.6%. Specimen: PBMCs or T cells enriched from blood (not recorded which). The receptors stem from a man aged 50 or older who had recovered from COVID-19.

V is TRBV18 and J is TRBJ1-4; D ambiguous. CDR1 is KGHSH and CDR2 is LQKENI in the germline V gene. Trimming took 2 bases from V and 5 from J, leaving 9 bases between them. CDR3 size: 14 residues. This chain's CDR3 is CASSPARGNEKLFF. The DNA for the CDR3 is TGTGCCAGCTCACCAGCGCGGGGAAATGAAAAACTGTTTTTT.

The chain recombines TRBV4-1 with TRBJ1-4; D unresolved. The CDR3 extends over 16 amino acids. V was shortened by 1 base and J by 10 bases, with 19 bases between the two germline ends. Per the germline V gene, CDR1 is MGHRA and CDR2 is YSYEKL. CDR3 bases: TGCGCCAGCAGCCAAGCTGGGCGAAACCCCGCCGGAAAACTGTTTTTT. This translates into CASSQAGRNPAGKLFF.

The rearrangement links TRBV6-1 to TRBJ2-7; unclear D gene. The CDR3 consists of 16 residues. Trimming removed 2 bases from V and 2 bases from J, with 16 bases in between. The V gene's germline CDR1 is MNHNS and CDR2 SASEGT. CDR3 sequence: CASSERSAYSAYEQYF. The CDR3 DNA is TGTGCCAGCAGTGAACGAAGCGCATACTCGGCCTACGAGCAGTACTTC.